Listed below are T cell receptor beta chains from one sample, sequenced in a study of T cell responses to AZD1222 COVID-19 vaccine. The table came from immunoSEQ multiplex PCR; TCRdb's copy has only in-frame clones and leaves some out. The data show some 130,000 clones, 90% to 95% seen once. The source was peripheral blood, collected on day 0 of AZD1222 vaccination. All receptors derive from an adult in good health. The CDR3 runs from the conserved cysteine through the conserved F or W. The D gene is left open where the match is weak. Only part of the rows carry a size: once, few, many, or a class if the clone is expanded.

cdr3_aa: CASSSLSGMNTEAFF
cdr3_nt: TGTGCCAGCAGTTCCCTCTCCGGGATGAACACTGAAGCTTTCTTT
v_call: TRBV6-5
d_call: .
j_call: TRBJ1-1
clone_size: once

cdr3_aa: CASSPLPGGSADTQYF
cdr3_nt: TGTGCCAGCTCACCACTTCCTGGGGGGAGCGCAGATACGCAGTATTTT
v_call: TRBV18
d_call: .
j_call: TRBJ2-3
clone_size: .

cdr3_aa: CASSEMELSNYGYTF
cdr3_nt: TGTGCCAGCAGTGAAATGGAACTATCAAACTATGGCTACACCTTC
v_call: TRBV6-1
d_call: .
j_call: TRBJ1-2
clone_size: .

cdr3_aa: CASSLRTQTYNEQFF
cdr3_nt: TGTGCCAGCAGCTTACGGACACAAACCTACAATGAGCAGTTCTTC
v_call: TRBV3-1/TRBV3-2
d_call: .
j_call: TRBJ2-1
clone_size: .

cdr3_aa: CASSHRDRVRVTDTQYF
cdr3_nt: TGTGCCAGCAGCCACCGGGACAGGGTTAGGGTCACAGATACGCAGTATTTT
v_call: TRBV9
d_call: TRBD1
j_call: TRBJ2-3
clone_size: .

cdr3_aa: CASKRGGIGTDTQYF
cdr3_nt: TGTGCCAGCAAGCGGGGAGGGATTGGGACAGATACGCAGTATTTT
v_call: TRBV5-4
d_call: TRBD2
j_call: TRBJ2-3
clone_size: .

cdr3_aa: CAGGPSTGELFF
cdr3_nt: TGTGCCGGAGGGCCAAGCACCGGGGAGCTGTTTTTT
v_call: TRBV6-5
d_call: .
j_call: TRBJ2-2
clone_size: .

cdr3_aa: CASSEGGQGGLYGYTF
cdr3_nt: TGTGCCAGCAGTGAAGGGGGACAGGGGGGCCTCTATGGCTACACCTTC
v_call: TRBV2
d_call: TRBD1
j_call: TRBJ1-2
clone_size: .

cdr3_aa: CAADKGGLGNTIYF
cdr3_nt: TGTGCCGCAGATAAGGGGGGGCTCGGAAACACCATATATTTT
v_call: TRBV6-5
d_call: .
j_call: TRBJ1-3
clone_size: .

cdr3_aa: CAWSRDRGNGYTF
cdr3_nt: TGTGCCTGGAGTAGGGACAGGGGAAATGGCTACACCTTC
v_call: TRBV30
d_call: TRBD1
j_call: TRBJ1-2
clone_size: .

cdr3_aa: CASRLEGPGYYEQYF
cdr3_nt: TGCGCCAGCAGGCTGGAGGGGCCGGGATACTACGAGCAGTACTTC
v_call: TRBV5-1
d_call: .
j_call: TRBJ2-7
clone_size: .

cdr3_aa: CASSAVGGQPQHF
cdr3_nt: TGTGCCAGCAGCGCGGTGGGGGGTCAGCCCCAGCATTTT
v_call: TRBV27
d_call: .
j_call: TRBJ1-5
clone_size: .

cdr3_aa: CASSLDSTDTQYF
cdr3_nt: TGTGCCAGCAGCTTGGACAGCACAGATACGCAGTATTTT
v_call: TRBV5-4
d_call: .
j_call: TRBJ2-3
clone_size: .

cdr3_aa: CASSETRATGELFF
cdr3_nt: TGCGCCAGCAGTGAGACTAGAGCTACCGGGGAGCTGTTTTTT
v_call: TRBV10-1
d_call: .
j_call: TRBJ2-2
clone_size: once

cdr3_aa: CASSFGGRPPDTQYF
cdr3_nt: TGCGCCAGCAGCTTCGGCGGGAGGCCCCCAGATACGCAGTATTTT
v_call: TRBV5-1
d_call: TRBD2
j_call: TRBJ2-3
clone_size: .

cdr3_aa: CASSLEGQGIYNEQFF
cdr3_nt: TGTGCCAGCAGCTTAGAGGGACAGGGGATCTACAATGAGCAGTTCTTC
v_call: TRBV7-8
d_call: TRBD1
j_call: TRBJ2-1
clone_size: .

cdr3_aa: CASSDTRRDGYTF
cdr3_nt: TGTGCCAGCAGTGACACCCGACGGGATGGCTACACCTTC
v_call: TRBV6-4
d_call: .
j_call: TRBJ1-2
clone_size: .

cdr3_aa: CSASLHSGAYEQYF
cdr3_nt: TGCAGTGCTAGTCTCCATAGCGGGGCCTACGAGCAGTACTTC
v_call: TRBV20-1
d_call: TRBD2
j_call: TRBJ2-7
clone_size: .

cdr3_aa: CASRKSTVEAFF
cdr3_nt: TGTGCCAGCCGCAAATCGACAGTTGAAGCTTTCTTT
v_call: TRBV6-5
d_call: .
j_call: TRBJ1-1
clone_size: .

cdr3_aa: CASSMVGVAPGGTQYF
cdr3_nt: TGTGCCAGTAGTATGGTGGGGGTCGCCCCCGGGGGGACCCAGTACTTC
v_call: TRBV19
d_call: .
j_call: TRBJ2-5
clone_size: .

cdr3_aa: CASSQQATVTNTGELFF
cdr3_nt: TGTGCCAGCAGTCAGCAAGCGACAGTTACGAACACCGGGGAGCTGTTTTTT
v_call: TRBV3-1/TRBV3-2
d_call: .
j_call: TRBJ2-2
clone_size: .

cdr3_aa: CASSARLAGGYNEQFF
cdr3_nt: TGTGCCAGCAGCGCTAGACTAGCGGGAGGGTACAATGAGCAGTTCTTC
v_call: TRBV11-3
d_call: TRBD2
j_call: TRBJ2-1
clone_size: .

cdr3_aa: CASSFAGLRVGHNSPLHF
cdr3_nt: TGTGCCAGCAGCTTCGCGGGACTGCGAGTGGGCCATAATTCACCCCTCCACTTT
v_call: TRBV7-9
d_call: .
j_call: TRBJ1-6
clone_size: .

cdr3_aa: CASSTDSGGPQHF
cdr3_nt: TGTGCCAGTAGTACCGACAGTGGCGGGCCCCAGCATTTT
v_call: TRBV19
d_call: .
j_call: TRBJ1-5
clone_size: .

cdr3_aa: CSVEGARGAGEKLFF
cdr3_nt: TGCAGCGTTGAAGGAGCTCGGGGGGCGGGGGAAAAACTGTTTTTT
v_call: TRBV29-1
d_call: .
j_call: TRBJ1-4
clone_size: .

cdr3_aa: CASSLSARDFGYTF
cdr3_nt: TGTGCCAGCAGTTTATCGGCCAGGGATTTCGGCTACACCTTC
v_call: TRBV27
d_call: .
j_call: TRBJ1-2
clone_size: once

cdr3_aa: CASSGGTAGNSYNEQFF
cdr3_nt: TGTGCCAGCAGTGGGGGGACTGCCGGCAACTCCTACAATGAGCAGTTCTTC
v_call: TRBV6-1
d_call: .
j_call: TRBJ2-1
clone_size: .

cdr3_aa: CASSSHHGLARPGDTQYF
cdr3_nt: TGTGCCAGCAGTTCCCATCATGGACTAGCAAGGCCCGGGGACACGCAGTATTTT
v_call: TRBV6-2/TRBV6-3
d_call: TRBD2
j_call: TRBJ2-3
clone_size: .

cdr3_aa: CAISEVTGGNQPQHF
cdr3_nt: TGTGCCATCAGTGAGGTGACAGGGGGCAATCAGCCCCAGCATTTT
v_call: TRBV10-3
d_call: TRBD1
j_call: TRBJ1-5
clone_size: .

cdr3_aa: CASSVVAGGSYNEQFF
cdr3_nt: TGTGCCAGCAGCGTAGTCGCGGGAGGGTCCTACAATGAGCAGTTCTTC
v_call: TRBV9
d_call: TRBD2
j_call: TRBJ2-1
clone_size: .

cdr3_aa: CASSRDNQPQHF
cdr3_nt: TGTGCCAGCAGCCGAGATAATCAGCCCCAGCATTTT
v_call: TRBV3-1/TRBV3-2
d_call: .
j_call: TRBJ1-5
clone_size: once

cdr3_aa: CATRNNSNQPQHF
cdr3_nt: TGTGCCACCAGAAATAATAGCAATCAGCCCCAGCATTTT
v_call: TRBV24-1
d_call: .
j_call: TRBJ1-5
clone_size: .

cdr3_aa: CASSLVGGNYEQYF
cdr3_nt: TGTGCCAGCAGCTTAGTCGGCGGAAACTACGAGCAGTACTTC
v_call: TRBV7-2
d_call: .
j_call: TRBJ2-7
clone_size: .

cdr3_aa: CASSLDRDAEAFF
cdr3_nt: TGTGCCAGCAGCTTGGACAGGGACGCTGAAGCTTTCTTT
v_call: TRBV5-4
d_call: .
j_call: TRBJ1-1
clone_size: once

cdr3_aa: CASSHGGGGATKNIQYF
cdr3_nt: TGTGCCAGCAGCCACGGAGGAGGGGGGGCAACCAAAAACATTCAGTACTTC
v_call: TRBV3-1/TRBV3-2
d_call: .
j_call: TRBJ2-4
clone_size: .

cdr3_aa: CASRGLADYEQYF
cdr3_nt: TGTGCCAGCAGGGGACTAGCGGACTACGAGCAGTACTTC
v_call: TRBV6-5
d_call: TRBD2
j_call: TRBJ2-7
clone_size: .

cdr3_aa: CASSEGAGANYGYTF
cdr3_nt: TGCGCCAGCAGTGAGGGGGCAGGGGCCAACTATGGCTACACCTTC
v_call: TRBV10-1
d_call: .
j_call: TRBJ1-2
clone_size: few

cdr3_aa: CASSLGTTSSGNTIYF
cdr3_nt: TGCGCCAGCAGCTTGGGGACTACCAGCTCTGGAAACACCATATATTTT
v_call: TRBV5-1
d_call: .
j_call: TRBJ1-3
clone_size: .

cdr3_aa: CASSLTGAMTRTQYF
cdr3_nt: TGTGCCAGCAGTTTAACCGGGGCCATGACCCGGACCCAGTACTTC
v_call: TRBV27
d_call: .
j_call: TRBJ2-5
clone_size: .

cdr3_aa: CASSGPGGGFNQPQHF
cdr3_nt: TGTGCCAGTAGCGGACCCGGAGGTGGGTTCAATCAGCCCCAGCATTTT
v_call: TRBV19
d_call: .
j_call: TRBJ1-5
clone_size: .

cdr3_aa: CASSLEGRGANVLTF
cdr3_nt: TGTGCCAGCAGCTTGGAAGGGAGAGGGGCCAACGTCCTGACTTTC
v_call: TRBV5-6
d_call: .
j_call: TRBJ2-6
clone_size: .

cdr3_aa: CASSLAGGVLGNEQFF
cdr3_nt: TGTGCCAGCAGCTTAGCAGGGGGGGTCCTTGGTAATGAGCAGTTCTTC
v_call: TRBV7-9
d_call: .
j_call: TRBJ2-1
clone_size: .

cdr3_aa: CASSINLRRREKLFF
cdr3_nt: TGTGCCAGTAGTATTAATCTGAGGCGAAGAGAAAAACTGTTTTTT
v_call: TRBV19
d_call: .
j_call: TRBJ1-4
clone_size: .

cdr3_aa: CASSFFSPGSSGNTIYF
cdr3_nt: TGTGCCAGCAGTTTTTTTTCTCCCGGGAGCTCTGGAAACACCATATATTTT
v_call: TRBV27
d_call: .
j_call: TRBJ1-3
clone_size: .

cdr3_aa: CASSFDGTGELFF
cdr3_nt: TGTGCCAGCAGCTTTGATGGGACCGGGGAGCTGTTTTTT
v_call: TRBV7-9
d_call: .
j_call: TRBJ2-2
clone_size: .

cdr3_aa: CASSWPGGHEQFF
cdr3_nt: TGTGCCAGCAGCTGGCCGGGGGGGCATGAGCAGTTCTTC
v_call: TRBV12-3/TRBV12-4
d_call: TRBD2
j_call: TRBJ2-1
clone_size: .

cdr3_aa: CASSQGTAYGYTF
cdr3_nt: TGTGCCAGCTCCCAAGGGACAGCCTATGGCTACACCTTC
v_call: TRBV18
d_call: TRBD1
j_call: TRBJ1-2
clone_size: .

cdr3_aa: CASSLAAGLAGGHSYEQYF
cdr3_nt: TGTGCCAGCAGCTTAGCGGCGGGACTAGCGGGAGGCCACTCCTACGAGCAGTACTTC
v_call: TRBV7-6
d_call: TRBD2
j_call: TRBJ2-7
clone_size: .